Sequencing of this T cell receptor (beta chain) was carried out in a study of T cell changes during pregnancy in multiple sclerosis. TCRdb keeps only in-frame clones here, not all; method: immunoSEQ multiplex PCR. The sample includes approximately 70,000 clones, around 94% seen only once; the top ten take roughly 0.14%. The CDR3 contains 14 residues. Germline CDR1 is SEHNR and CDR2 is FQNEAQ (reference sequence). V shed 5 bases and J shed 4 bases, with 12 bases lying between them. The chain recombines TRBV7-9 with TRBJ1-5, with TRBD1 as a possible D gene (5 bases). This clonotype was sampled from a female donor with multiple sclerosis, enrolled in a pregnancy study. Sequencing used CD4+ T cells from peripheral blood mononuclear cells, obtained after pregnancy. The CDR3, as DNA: TGTGCCAGCAGCCCGGGTGGGGGGAATCAGCCCCAGCATTTT. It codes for CASSPGGGNQPQHF.